What follows are 10 T cell receptor beta chains derived from one specimen sequenced in a study of T cells in Graves' hyperthyroidism and ophthalmopathy. Amplified TCR beta CDR3 regions derived from RNA transcripts. The HTBI primer set was used in a first-round RT-PCR of the TCR CDR3. TCRdb processed the multiplex PCR reads anew with MiXCR; each CDR3 protein has one entry. The table lists about 400,000 distinct CDR3 sequences, around 25% of them singletons. Sequenced: blood. Receptors were obtained from a man aged 45-65 years with Graves' hyperthyroidism.

The rearrangement uses TRBV9 and TRBJ2-1, with TRBD2 matching over 9 bases. V lost 2 bases and J lost 8; bases outside the gene matches: 8. This CDR3 is 15 amino acids long. Germline loops: CDR1 SGDLS, CDR2 YYNGEE. CDR3 DNA: TGTGCCAGCAGCGTCACCACTAGCGGGTCACATGAGCAGTTCTTC. Translated, it gives CASSVTTSGSHEQFF.

The chain recombines TRBV29-1 with TRBJ2-7, with 10 bases fitting TRBD1. J was trimmed by 4 bases and V by 6 bases; bases with no gene match: 6. The CDR3 runs to 13 residues. CDR1 is SQVTM and CDR2 is ANQGSEA in the germline V gene. CDR3 protein: CSVADRGRYEQYF. CDR3 DNA: TGCAGCGTCGCGGACAGGGGGAGGTACGAGCAGTACTTC.

V usage is TRBV30 and J usage is TRBJ2-1, with 10 bases identical to TRBD2. V dropped 3 bases and J dropped 5; count of bases not matched to a gene: 7. Germline V CDR1 and CDR2: GTSNPN, SVGIG (reference sequence). The CDR3 extends over 15 amino acids. CDR3 sequence: CAWRTSGWRDNEQFF. The CDR3 DNA is TGTGCCTGGAGGACTAGCGGGTGGCGGGACAATGAGCAGTTCTTC.

This clonotype has just a few counts. The chain combines TRBV5-6 with TRBJ1-1, with D perhaps TRBD1 (5 bases). The CDR3 runs to 12 residues. V shed 4 bases and J shed 9 bases, with 13 bases lying between them. Per the germline V gene, CDR1 is SGHDT and CDR2 is YYEEEE. The CDR3 sequence is CASSRDRYKAFF. DNA for the CDR3: TGTGCCAGCAGCCGCGACAGATATAAAGCTTTCTTT.

This clonotype was detected many times. The V call is TRBV11-2, the J call TRBJ2-3, with 9 bases identical to TRBD1. Germline trimming cut 0 bases from V and 3 bases from J; bases unmatched to any gene: 7. CDR1 and CDR2 from the germline V gene are SGHAT and FQNNGV. The CDR3 extends over 17 amino acids. The CDR3 DNA is TGTGCCAGCAGCTTAGAAGAAGGGACAGGGCTAACAGATACGCAGTATTTT. Translating gives CASSLEEGTGLTDTQYF.

The rearrangement uses TRBV13 and TRBJ2-7; 12 bases are a match to TRBD2. The germline CDR1 and CDR2 sequences are PRHDT and FYEKMQ (reference sequence). Trimming cost V 5 bases and J 4 bases; bases outside gene matches: 9. CDR3 length: 16 amino acids. In DNA form, the CDR3 reads TGTGCCAGCAGCACCGGACTAGCGGGACTCACATACGAGCAGTACTTC. Its protein product is CASSTGLAGLTYEQYF.

As regards this clonotype: One base away lies a much larger clone, so this may be a sequencing read error. In this CDR3 the conserved last residue, phenylalanine or tryptophan, is missing, so a read error is likely. This chain joins TRBV27 and TRBJ2-7; TRBD1 matches at 9 bases. Germline V gene data show CDR1 as MNHEY and CDR2 as SMNVEV (reference sequence). The ends lost 3 bases at V and 6 bases at J; junction bases unmatched: 12. CDR3 length: 16 residues. CDR3 sequence (DNA): TGTGCCAGCAGTTTTTCCGAGGGACAGGGAACAGGCGAGCAGTACCTC. Protein: CASSFSEGQGTGEQYL.

Of note for this clonotype: It may be a read error: a sequence one base away is much more abundant. V gene TRBV28 combines with J gene TRBJ2-3, with TRBD2 matching 14 bases. The CDR3 extends over 17 amino acids. Per germline, CDR1 MDHEN and CDR2 SYDVKM. J was trimmed by 3 bases and V by 6 bases; bases with no gene match: 8. CDR3 DNA sequence: TGTGCCAGCAGGCGTCCTGGACTAGCGGGAGGTACAGATACGCAGTATTTT. This codes for CASRRPGLAGGTDTQYF.

Concerning this clonotype: At one boundary the junction diverges from the germline segment, which might be a read error. The V call is TRBV27, the J call TRBJ2-7, with D unresolved. This CDR3 is built from 15 residues. Germline V gene data show CDR1 as MNHEY and CDR2 as SMNVEV (reference sequence). As DNA, the CDR3 is TGTGCCGGCAGTTTAGTTGGTCAGCGTCCCTACGAGCAGTACTTC. This gives the protein CAGSLVGQRPYEQYF.

CDR3 DNA: TGTGCCAGTACGGGACAACTAGGGACTGAAGCTTTCTTT. It specifies CASTGQLGTEAFF. V and J are TRBV6-1 and TRBJ1-1, with D maybe TRBD1 (6 bases). CDR1 and CDR2 (germline): MNHNS, SASEGT. The length of the CDR3 is 13 residues. V was clipped by 9 bases and J by 5 bases, with 16 bases between them.